This T cell receptor (beta chain) was obtained from a study of blood T cells in healthy people across ages. This clonotype has only a few counts. Antigen unknown. V lost 6 bases and J lost 4, with 16 bases in between. The germline V gene encodes CDR1 LNHDA and CDR2 SQIVND (reference sequence). This CDR3 contains 15 residues. Findings of the study overall: Per-million-T-cell TCR beta diversity fell roughly linearly with age.

Using a J-beta primer mix together with a sample-barcoded 5' primer, a second PCR was run for roughly 6 to 12 cycles. TCRdb reprocessed the 5' RACE reads with MiXCR, giving one entry per CDR3 protein. The data show 600,000 to 800,000 distinct CDR3 sequences, with over 40% seen just once and roughly 12% held by the top ten. The sample was blood. The sequence was collected from a woman older than 75 in good health. The rearrangement joins TRBV19 to TRBJ1-5; tentative D call: TRBD1 (6 bases). CDR3 coding DNA: TGTGCCAGTAGGATATATAGGACAGCAAATCAGCCCCAGCATTTT. Protein: CASRIYRTANQPQHF.